This T cell receptor beta chain comes out of a study of T cells in Graves' hyperthyroidism and ophthalmopathy. There are 16 residues in the CDR3. The germline V gene has CDR1 SGHDN and CDR2 FVKESK. The V end lost 1 base, the J end lost 1 base, and 10 bases lay between the germline ends. Amplification yielded TCR beta CDR3 regions, with RNA transcripts as the source. Primed by the HTBI set, a first-round RT-PCR was run on the TCR CDR3. TCRdb re-called the multiplex PCR reads through MiXCR, storing one row per CDR3 protein. The sample records hundreds of thousands of distinct CDR3 sequences, around 15% being singletons. This clonotype was picked up a small number of times.

The specimen sequenced was blood. The J gene is TRBJ2-2, the V gene TRBV14, with D hard to call. This sequence originates from a woman aged 18-29 years with Graves' hyperthyroidism. The chain's CDR3 is CASSQGGRGNTGELFF. For the CDR3, the DNA is TGTGCCAGCAGCCAAGGGGGAAGAGGGAACACCGGGGAGCTGTTTTTT.